Following are 21 T cell receptor beta chains from one sample sequenced in a study of blood T cell repertoires in COVID-19. Clones were read by immunoSEQ multiplex PCR, and TCRdb kept only the in-frame ones, dropping some. Of roughly 80,000 clones in the sample, over 75% are singletons; the top ten hold more than 14%. The sample taken for sequencing was peripheral blood. These receptors were obtained from an older woman with acute or convalescent COVID-19.

The rearrangement uses TRBV11-2 and TRBJ2-1, with D perhaps matching TRBD2 (6 bases). Germline-derived CDR1 and CDR2 are SGHAT and FQNNGV. The CDR3 has 15 amino acids. The V and J ends lost 7 bases and 3 bases respectively, with 16 bases between them. The CDR3 DNA is TGTGCCAGCAAATTGTTAACGGGGGTCTACAATGAGCAGTTCTTC. It specifies CASKLLTGVYNEQFF. Full variable domain (remainder filled in from reference TRBV11-2 and TRBJ2-1): EAGVAQSPRYKIIEKRQSVAFWCNPISGHATLYWYQQILGQGPKLLIQFQNNGVVDDSQLPKDRFSAERLKGVDSTLKIQPAKLEDSAVYLCASKLLTGVYNEQFFGPGTRLTVL.

V is TRBV7-2 and J is TRBJ2-3, with 11 bases lining up with TRBD2. Germline loops: CDR1 SGHTA, CDR2 FQGNSA. V was clipped by 4 bases and J by 4 bases; unmatched bases: 7. The CDR3 is 16 amino acids. CDR3 region: CASSSAGTSGADTQYF. DNA for the CDR3: TGTGCCAGCAGCTCAGCCGGGACTAGCGGCGCAGATACGCAGTATTTT.

J is TRBJ2-1 and V is TRBV6-5; the match to TRBD2 covers 10 bases. Germline values: CDR1 MNHEY, CDR2 SVGAGI. The CDR3 has 15 residues. The trim removed 4 bases at V and 7 bases at J, leaving 7 bases unmatched. The CDR3 bases are TGTGCCAGCAGTTCCCCGACTAGCGGGCGGAATGAGCAGTTCTTC. Its translation: CASSSPTSGRNEQFF.

This clone has just one count. The chain has TRBV6-6 and TRBJ2-1; 9 bases match TRBD1. The germline V gene has CDR1 MNHNY and CDR2 SVGAGI (reference sequence). CDR3 size: 16 residues. J gave up 6 bases and V 4 bases, and 10 bases lay outside the gene matches. The CDR3 sequence is CASSSPGQGKGNEQFF. CDR3 bases: TGTGCCAGCAGTTCCCCGGGACAGGGCAAAGGCAATGAGCAGTTCTTC.

The V gene is TRBV24-1, the J gene TRBJ1-2; a weak D match, TRBD1 (5 bases). V was pared by 3 bases and J by 1 base, with 14 bases between. This CDR3 is built from 16 residues. CDR1 KGHDR and CDR2 SFDVKD come from the germline V gene. The CDR3 is CATSDGGGAVNYGYTF. CDR3 in DNA: TGTGCCACCAGTGATGGGGGGGGAGCGGTTAACTATGGCTACACCTTC.

The J gene is TRBJ2-3, the V gene TRBV27; 12 bases align to TRBD2. The CDR3 has 18 residues. The germline V gene encodes CDR1 MNHEY and CDR2 SMNVEV (reference sequence). J lost 0 bases, V lost 7 bases, and 11 bases had no gene match. The CDR3 sequence: CASNRWGLAGRSTDTQYF. The CDR3 bases are TGTGCCAGCAACAGATGGGGACTAGCGGGTAGAAGCACAGATACGCAGTATTTT.

This clone was seen only a few times. This chain links TRBV6-6 with TRBJ1-2; 8 nucleotides match TRBD1. CDR3 length: 13 residues. Losses at the gene ends were 6 bases for V and 6 bases for J; bases not matched to a gene: 6. The germline V gene has CDR1 MNHNY and CDR2 SVGAGI (reference sequence). This chain's CDR3 is CASRDRVGNGYTF. The CDR3 bases are TGTGCCAGCAGGGACAGGGTCGGTAATGGCTACACCTTC.

CDR3 nucleotides: TGTGCCAGCAGGAGGGGACAGGGGGGAACTGAAGCTTTCTTT. Its translation is CASRRGQGGTEAFF. The chain couples TRBV7-9 to TRBJ1-1; 11 bases are shared with TRBD1. Germline CDR1 and CDR2: SEHNR and FQNEAQ (reference sequence). CDR3 length: 14 amino acids. V trimming: 6 bases; J trimming: 5 bases; junction bases outside the gene matches: 5.

The rearrangement links TRBV10-1 to TRBJ2-3; tentative D call: TRBD1 (5 bases). This CDR3 comprises 13 residues. Deletions cut 5 bases from V and 0 bases from J, with 6 bases between. Germline V gene data show CDR1 as WNHNN and CDR2 as SYGVQD (reference sequence). CDR3 amino acids: CASSTGSTDTQYF. CDR3 DNA sequence: TGCGCCAGCAGTACAGGAAGCACAGATACGCAGTATTTT.

The J gene is TRBJ2-7, the V gene TRBV6-1; TRBD1 might be the D (5 bases). Germline V lookup: CDR1 MNHNS, CDR2 SASEGT. Trimming removed 2 bases at V and 2 bases at J, with 19 bases between. CDR3 length: 17 amino acids. The CDR3 sequence is CASSEQGWSLNAYEQYV. The CDR3 nucleotides are TGTGCCAGCAGTGAACAGGGTTGGTCATTAAACGCCTACGAGCAGTACGTC.

This chain connects TRBV7-2 to TRBJ2-2, with 15 bases that match TRBD2. Germline CDR1 SGHTA, CDR2 FQGNSA. The CDR3 sequence is 19 residues long. Losses at the gene ends were 4 bases for V and 2 bases for J; bases not matched to a gene: 8. CDR3 residues: CASSSNGTSGRINTGELFF. The CDR3 DNA reads TGTGCCAGCAGCTCCAATGGGACTAGCGGGAGGATTAACACCGGGGAGCTGTTTTTT. The full variable domain, with the rest looked up from reference TRBV7-2 and TRBJ2-2, is GAGVSQSPSNKVTEKGKDVELRCDPISGHTALYWYRQSLGQGLEFLIYFQGNSAPDKSGLPSDRFSAERTGGSVSTLTIQRTQQEDSAVYLCASSSNGTSGRINTGELFFGEGSRLTVL.

V usage is TRBV5-1 and J usage is TRBJ2-1; TRBD2 aligns across 10 bases. Germline V gives CDR1 SGHRS, CDR2 YFSETQ. After removal of 4 bases from V and 4 bases from J, the junction contained 5 bases not matched to a gene. The CDR3 totals 15 residues. The DNA of the CDR3 is TGCGCCAGCAGCGTTAGCGGGGGGACATACAATGAGCAGTTCTTC. Amino acids: CASSVSGGTYNEQFF.

This clone was seen only once. The chain joins TRBV19 to TRBJ2-3, with D tentatively TRBD1 (5 bases). In germline, CDR1 is LNHDA, CDR2 SQIVND (reference sequence). The CDR3 runs 16 residues. Trimming shortened V by 5 bases and J by 3 bases, and 18 bases separated the two germline ends. CDR3 DNA sequence: TGTGCCAGTAGTTTGTCATCCAGGGTGATGACAGATACGCAGTATTTT. Its protein is CASSLSSRVMTDTQYF.

The V gene is TRBV4-1, the J gene TRBJ2-3, with 9 bases aligning to TRBD2. The trim removed 3 bases at V and 4 bases at J, leaving 26 bases unmatched. The length of the CDR3 is 22 residues. Germline V gene sequence: CDR1 MGHRA, CDR2 YSYEKL. CDR3 in DNA: TGCGCCAGCAGCCAGTACCGCCTTGGGCTACAGGCGGGAGGGCATGGCCCAGATACGCAGTATTTT. Translated, it gives CASSQYRLGLQAGGHGPDTQYF.

The V call is TRBV5-4, the J call TRBJ1-2; 10 bases are a match to TRBD1. CDR1 and CDR2 from the germline V gene are SGHNT and YYREEE (reference sequence). The J segment lost 4 bases and the V segment lost 2 bases, leaving 2 bases of the junction unmatched. The CDR3 loop spans 14 amino acids. For the CDR3, the DNA is TGTGCCAGCAGCTTAGGACAGGGGGGCTATGGCTACACCTTC. This translates into CASSLGQGGYGYTF.

The V gene is TRBV29-1, the J gene TRBJ2-2; no reliable D call. With 4 bases removed from V and 2 bases from J, the gap between germline ends came to 5 bases. CDR1 and CDR2 from the germline V gene are SQVTM and ANQGSEA. This CDR3 spans 12 amino acids. The CDR3 reads CSVGQNTGELFF. As DNA, the CDR3 is TGCAGCGTTGGACAAAACACCGGGGAGCTGTTTTTT.

The chain links TRBV5-1 to TRBJ1-4; 9 bases fit TRBD1. This CDR3 is 17 amino acids long. The V segment lost 4 bases and the J segment 7 bases; nucleotides outside the gene matches: 14. CDR1 SGHRS and CDR2 YFSETQ come from the germline V gene. The CDR3 nucleotides are TGCGCCAGCAGCCAGACAGGGACCGGGACAGGGAGTGAAAAACTGTTTTTT. It specifies CASSQTGTGTGSEKLFF.

The rearrangement links TRBV6-1 to TRBJ1-2, with D maybe TRBD1 (5 bases). Germline V lookup: CDR1 MNHNS, CDR2 SASEGT. The V and J ends lost 2 bases and 4 bases respectively, with 14 bases between them. This CDR3 comprises 15 residues. In nucleotides, the CDR3 is TGTGCCAGCAGTGAACTGGGAGGGGCGGGCTATGGCTACACCTTC. This sequence encodes CASSELGGAGYGYTF.

The chain recombines TRBV10-3 with TRBJ1-3, with a weak D call TRBD1 (5 bases). V lost 3 bases, J lost 4 bases, and 10 bases lay in between. Looked up from germline, CDR1 is ENHRY and CDR2 is SYGVKD. The CDR3 has 14 residues. CDR3 sequence reads: CAISEVGPGNTIYF. CDR3 coding DNA: TGTGCCATCAGTGAAGTGGGGCCCGGAAACACCATATATTTT.

This chain connects TRBV27 to TRBJ1-5, with D perhaps matching TRBD1 (6 bases). There are 13 residues in the CDR3. Trimming left V 4 bases short and J 3 bases short, with 7 bases between. Germline values: CDR1 MNHEY, CDR2 SMNVEV (reference sequence). The CDR3 region is CASSWDTNQPQHF. CDR3 sequence (DNA): TGTGCCAGCAGTTGGGACACCAATCAGCCCCAGCATTTT.

This clone was observed a few times. The V and J genes are TRBV5-1 and TRBJ1-6; the D gene is possibly TRBD1 (5 bases). V was trimmed by 2 bases and J by 7 bases, leaving 10 bases between them. Germline CDR1 and CDR2: SGHRS and YFSETQ. The CDR3 spans 14 residues. The CDR3 sequence: CASSLSGGNSPLHF. CDR3 in DNA: TGCGCCAGCAGCTTATCGGGGGGAAATTCACCCCTCCACTTT.